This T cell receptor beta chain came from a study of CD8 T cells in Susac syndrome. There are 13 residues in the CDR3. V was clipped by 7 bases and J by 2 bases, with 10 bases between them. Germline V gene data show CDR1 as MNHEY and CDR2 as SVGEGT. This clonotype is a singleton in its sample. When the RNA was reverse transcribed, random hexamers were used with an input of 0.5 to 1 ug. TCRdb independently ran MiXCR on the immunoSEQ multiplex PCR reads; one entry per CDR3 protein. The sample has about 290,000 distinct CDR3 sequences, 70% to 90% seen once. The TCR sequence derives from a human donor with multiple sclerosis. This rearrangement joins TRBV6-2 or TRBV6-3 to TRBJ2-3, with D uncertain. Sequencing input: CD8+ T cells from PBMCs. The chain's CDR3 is CASIEETTDTQYF. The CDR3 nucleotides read TGTGCCAGCATAGAGGAGACCACAGATACGCAGTATTTT.